This T cell receptor beta chain was retrieved from a study of monozygotic twins with inflammatory bowel disease. Whole-study results and caveats: Telling apart the different T cell subtypes was not possible.

It was from whole blood, with no T cell sorting, that total RNA was isolated. A remark on this clonotype: What it recognizes is unknown.

Germline V gene data show CDR1 as LNHNV and CDR2 as YYDKDF (reference sequence). CDR3 length equals 15 residues. TCRdb reprocessed the 5' RACE reads, keeping one entry per CDR3 protein, no DNA. The sample table sets out some 330,000 distinct CDR3 sequences. V gene TRBV15 combines with J gene TRBJ2-7; TCRdb's D gene call, TRBD2, goes unchecked for lack of DNA. Sequencing was done on a sample of blood. This clonotype was obtained from a human donor with ulcerative colitis or Crohn's disease, or a healthy co-twin of an affected twin (not recorded which). The CDR3 sequence is CATSTQLGPLYEQYF. The full variable domain, its missing parts supplied by reference TRBV15 and TRBJ2-7, is DAMVIQNPRYQVTQFGKPVTLSCSQTLNHNVMYWYQQKSSQAPKLLFHYYDKDFNNEADTPDNFQSRRPNTSFCFLDIRSPGLGDTAMYLCATSTQLGPLYEQYFGPGTRLTVT.